This T cell receptor (beta chain) was captured by sequencing in a study of control samples from healthy donors and cancer patients (dated by TCRdb to the early 2020s). The library was produced with the immunoSEQ multiplex PCR assay. The table was pulled from immuneACCESS by TCRdb, which kept in-frame rearrangements only. Such tables lose some clones; where checked, under half of the loss comes from unresolved V genes, and the rest has no known cause. The table for this sample lists some 25,000 clones; roughly 80% of them were counted only once. 20% to 25% of the sample is in the top ten clones. To note about this clone: Its antigen is currently not known. No base qualities exist here, and no much larger clone lies one base off it.

V is trimmed back by 8 bases and J by 3 bases, and the junction contains 8 bases that no gene match accounts for. The germline V gene provides CDR1 MNHEY and CDR2 SVGAGI. The CDR3 runs 14 residues from the cysteine to the phenylalanine. Only the CDR3 region is kept as DNA, spanning 42 bases read in frame from base 1. This clonotype was obtained from a man aged 60-69 years with colorectal cancer. The chain joins TRBV6-5 to TRBJ2-7; 9 junctional bases match TRBD1. The sequencing sample was made of PBMCs. The DNA sequence reads TGTGCCAGCGGCTACGACAGGGGGGTCTACGAGCAGTACTTC. Protein translation: CASGYDRGVYEQYF.